The clone carrying this TCR beta chain was recorded once. The target antigen is unknown. The sample belongs to a study of T cell responses to AZD1222 COVID-19 vaccine. Study results and limitations: Repertoires were obtained only post-peak T cell response.

Between the trimmed V and J ends, which lost 6 bases and 6 bases, there was a span of 14 bases. The length of the CDR3 is 14 residues. Germline CDR1 is SNHLY and CDR2 is FYNNEI. Using immunoSEQ multiplex PCR, the repertoire was profiled, and TCRdb retains in-frame clones only, with some absent. Among about 76,000 clones listed, 90% were seen once. V usage is TRBV2 and J usage is TRBJ1-4; no clear D gene. The clonotype originates from an adult in good health. The sample in question was peripheral blood, obtained on day 0 of AZD1222 vaccination. The CDR3 sequence: CASSALGVYEKLFF. The CDR3 DNA reads as TGTGCCAGCAGCGCTCTAGGTGTTTATGAAAAACTGTTTTTT.